This T cell receptor beta chain emerged from a study of cytotoxic CD8 clonotypes in ibrutinib-treated CLL. Study background: After treatment lasting a median roughly 13 months, range 6 to 36, response samples were collected. Sequenced samples delivered averages of roughly 260,000 productive templates and 80,000 to 100,000 productive rearrangements. Overall study findings and caveats: In comparison with age-matched healthy donors, baseline clonality was higher and tracked circulating CD8+ T-cell counts.

As input for TCR beta libraries, approximately 2 micrograms of genomic DNA came from cryopreserved PBMCs. Assay used: immunoSEQ multiplex PCR; TCRdb lists only in-frame clones, some missing. This table holds about 270,000 clones, around 76% found once. Worth noting for this clone: Its antigen is as yet unknown.

The sequence derives from a human donor with chronic lymphocytic leukemia. The sequenced sample was PBMCs, obtained at disease progression, from a patient treated with ibrutinib.

Written as DNA, the CDR3 is TGCGCCAGCAGCCAAGGGTTGGGTGCGAACACTGAAGCTTTCTTT. Amino acid sequence: CASSQGLGANTEAFF. The J gene is TRBJ1-1, the V gene TRBV4-1; D is undetermined. Per germline, CDR1 MGHRA and CDR2 YSYEKL. V was trimmed by 1 base and J by 1 base, leaving 10 bases between them. The CDR3 is made up of 15 amino acids.